This TCR beta chain was profiled in a study of control samples from healthy donors and cancer patients. Trimming cost V 3 bases and J 7 bases, with 16 bases left between them. CDR1 and CDR2 from the germline V gene are SGHAT and FQNNGV. This CDR3 contains 15 residues. Repertoires were generated with immunoSEQ multiplex PCR, while TCRdb's copy carries only in-frame clones and drops some. The sample carries 260,000 or so clones, roughly 87% recorded once. This clone was recorded only once. The TCR was taken from a woman aged 55-69 years with lung cancer. This chain connects TRBV11-2 to TRBJ2-1, with a weak D call TRBD1 (5 bases). The source material was PBMCs. The CDR3 loop reads CASSFQDIGGNEQFF. The DNA of the CDR3 is TGTGCCAGCAGCTTTCAGGACATCGGTGGAAATGAGCAGTTCTTC.